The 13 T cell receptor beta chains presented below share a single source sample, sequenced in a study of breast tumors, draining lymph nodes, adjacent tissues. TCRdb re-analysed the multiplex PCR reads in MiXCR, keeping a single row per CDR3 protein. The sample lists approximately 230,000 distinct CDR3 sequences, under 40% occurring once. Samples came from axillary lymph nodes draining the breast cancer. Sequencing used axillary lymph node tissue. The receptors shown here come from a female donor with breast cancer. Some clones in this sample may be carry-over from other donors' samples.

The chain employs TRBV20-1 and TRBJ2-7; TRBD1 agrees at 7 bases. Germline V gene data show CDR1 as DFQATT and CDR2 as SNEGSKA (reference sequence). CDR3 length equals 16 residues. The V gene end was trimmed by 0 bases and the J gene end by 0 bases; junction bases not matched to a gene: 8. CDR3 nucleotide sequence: TGCAGTGCTAGAGATCTCGACCGGGACAGCTCCTACGAGCAGTACTTC. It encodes CSARDLDRDSSYEQYF.

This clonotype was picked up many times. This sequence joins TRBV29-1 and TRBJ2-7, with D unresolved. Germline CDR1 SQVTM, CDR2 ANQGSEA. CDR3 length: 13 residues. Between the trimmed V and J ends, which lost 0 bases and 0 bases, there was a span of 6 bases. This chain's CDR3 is CSVEEVNSYEQYF. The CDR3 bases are TGCAGCGTTGAAGAAGTAAACTCCTACGAGCAGTACTTC.

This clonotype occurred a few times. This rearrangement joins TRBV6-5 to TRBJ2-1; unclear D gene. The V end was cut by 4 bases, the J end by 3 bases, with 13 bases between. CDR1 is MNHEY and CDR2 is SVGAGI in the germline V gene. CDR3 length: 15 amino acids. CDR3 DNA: TGTGCCAGCAGTTCCCCCCTAAACCGCTACAATGAGCAGTTCTTC. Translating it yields CASSSPLNRYNEQFF.

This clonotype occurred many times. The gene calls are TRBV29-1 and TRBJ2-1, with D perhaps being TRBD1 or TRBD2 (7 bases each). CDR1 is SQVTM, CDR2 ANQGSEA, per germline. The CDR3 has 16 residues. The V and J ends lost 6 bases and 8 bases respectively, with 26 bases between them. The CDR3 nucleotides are TGCAGCGTCCGAGGACAGGTAAATAGACTAGCCCATGAGCAGTTCTTC. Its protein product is CSVRGQVNRLAHEQFF.

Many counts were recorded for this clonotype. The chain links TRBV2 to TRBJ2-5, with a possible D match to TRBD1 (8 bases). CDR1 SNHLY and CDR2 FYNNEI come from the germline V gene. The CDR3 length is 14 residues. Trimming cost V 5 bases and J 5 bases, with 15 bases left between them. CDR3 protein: CASSSTGGGETQYF. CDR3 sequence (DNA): TGTGCCAGCAGTTCCACAGGGGGAGGGGAGACCCAGTACTTC.

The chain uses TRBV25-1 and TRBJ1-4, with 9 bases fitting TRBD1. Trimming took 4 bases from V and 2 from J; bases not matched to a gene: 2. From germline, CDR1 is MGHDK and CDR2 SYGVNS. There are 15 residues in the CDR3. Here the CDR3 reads CASSGGTGTNEKLFF. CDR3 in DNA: TGTGCCAGCAGTGGAGGGACAGGGACTAATGAAAAACTGTTTTTT.

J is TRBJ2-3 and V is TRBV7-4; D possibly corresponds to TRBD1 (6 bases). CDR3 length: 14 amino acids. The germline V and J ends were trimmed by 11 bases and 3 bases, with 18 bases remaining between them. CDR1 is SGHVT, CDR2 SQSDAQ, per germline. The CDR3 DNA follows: TGTGCCGGTTCGAGGGGGACCCGAACAGATACGCAGTATTTT. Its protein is CAGSRGTRTDTQYF.

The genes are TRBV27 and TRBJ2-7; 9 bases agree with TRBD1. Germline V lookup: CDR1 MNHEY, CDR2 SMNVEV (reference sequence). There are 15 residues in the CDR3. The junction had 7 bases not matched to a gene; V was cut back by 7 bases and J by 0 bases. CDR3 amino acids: CASKVGTGSSYEQYF. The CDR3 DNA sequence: TGTGCCAGCAAGGTCGGGACAGGGAGCTCCTACGAGCAGTACTTC.

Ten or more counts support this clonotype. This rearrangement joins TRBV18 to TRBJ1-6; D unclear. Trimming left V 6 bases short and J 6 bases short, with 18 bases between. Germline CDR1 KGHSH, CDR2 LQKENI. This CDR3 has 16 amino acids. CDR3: CASSRGTNQANSPLHF. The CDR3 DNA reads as TGTGCCAGCTCTCGAGGCACTAACCAGGCTAATTCACCCCTCCACTTT.

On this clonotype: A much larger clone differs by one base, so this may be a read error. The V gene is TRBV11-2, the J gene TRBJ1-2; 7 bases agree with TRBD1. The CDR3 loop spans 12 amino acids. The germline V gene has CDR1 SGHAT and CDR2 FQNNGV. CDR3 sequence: CASSTGDYAYTF. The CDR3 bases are TGTGCCAGCAGCACAGGGGACTATGCCTACACCTTC.

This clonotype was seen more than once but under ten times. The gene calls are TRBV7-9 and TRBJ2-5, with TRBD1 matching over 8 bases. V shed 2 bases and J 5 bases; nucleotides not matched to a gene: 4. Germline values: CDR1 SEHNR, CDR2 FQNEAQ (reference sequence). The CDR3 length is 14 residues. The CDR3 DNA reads TGTGCCAGCAGCTTACAGGGGGCACGCGAGACCCAGTACTTC. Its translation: CASSLQGARETQYF.

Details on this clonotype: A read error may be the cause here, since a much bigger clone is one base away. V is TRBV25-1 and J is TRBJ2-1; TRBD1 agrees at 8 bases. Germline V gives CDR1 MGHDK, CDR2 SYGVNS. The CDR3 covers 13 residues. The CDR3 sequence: CSSQATGVGEQFF. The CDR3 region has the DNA TGTTCCAGCCAAGCGACAGGGGTGGGGGAGCAGTTCTTC.

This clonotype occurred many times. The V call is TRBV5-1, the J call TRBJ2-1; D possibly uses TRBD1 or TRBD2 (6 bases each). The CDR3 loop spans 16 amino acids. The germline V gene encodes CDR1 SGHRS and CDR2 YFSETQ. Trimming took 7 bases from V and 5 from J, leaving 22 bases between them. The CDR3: CASGNGGRVHHNEQFF. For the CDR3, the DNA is TGCGCCAGCGGCAATGGGGGGCGGGTGCATCACAATGAGCAGTTCTTC.